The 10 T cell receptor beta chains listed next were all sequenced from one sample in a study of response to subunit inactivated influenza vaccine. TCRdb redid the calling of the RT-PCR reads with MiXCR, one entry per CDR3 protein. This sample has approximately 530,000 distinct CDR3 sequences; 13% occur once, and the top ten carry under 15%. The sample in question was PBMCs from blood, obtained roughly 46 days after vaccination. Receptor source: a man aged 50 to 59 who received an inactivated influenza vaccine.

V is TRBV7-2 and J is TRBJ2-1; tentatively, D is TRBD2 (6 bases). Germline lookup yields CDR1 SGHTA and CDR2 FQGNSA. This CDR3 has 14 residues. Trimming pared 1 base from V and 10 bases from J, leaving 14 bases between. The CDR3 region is CASSLGGIAAEQFF. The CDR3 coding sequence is TGTGCCAGCAGCTTAGGGGGCATAGCGGCGGAGCAGTTCTTC.

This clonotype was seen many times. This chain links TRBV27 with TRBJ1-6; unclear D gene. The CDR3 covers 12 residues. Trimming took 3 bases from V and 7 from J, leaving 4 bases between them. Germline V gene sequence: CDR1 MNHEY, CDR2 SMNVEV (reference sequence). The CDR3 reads CASSFGNSPLHF. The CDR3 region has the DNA TGTGCCAGCAGTTTCGGAAATTCACCCCTCCACTTT.

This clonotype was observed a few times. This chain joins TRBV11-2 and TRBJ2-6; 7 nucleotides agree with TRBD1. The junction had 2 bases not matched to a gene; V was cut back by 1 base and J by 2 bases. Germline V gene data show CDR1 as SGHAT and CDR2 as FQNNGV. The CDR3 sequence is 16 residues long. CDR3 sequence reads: CASSLVGTAGANVLTF. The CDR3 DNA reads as TGTGCCAGCAGCTTAGTAGGGACAGCTGGGGCCAACGTCCTGACTTTC.

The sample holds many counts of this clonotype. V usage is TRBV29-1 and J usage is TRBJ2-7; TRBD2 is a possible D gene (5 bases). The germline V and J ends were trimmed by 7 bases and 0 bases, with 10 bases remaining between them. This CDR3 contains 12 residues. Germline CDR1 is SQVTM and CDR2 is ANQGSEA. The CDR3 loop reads CSAREGSYEQYF. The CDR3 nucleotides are TGCAGCGCCCGCGAGGGCTCCTACGAGCAGTACTTC.

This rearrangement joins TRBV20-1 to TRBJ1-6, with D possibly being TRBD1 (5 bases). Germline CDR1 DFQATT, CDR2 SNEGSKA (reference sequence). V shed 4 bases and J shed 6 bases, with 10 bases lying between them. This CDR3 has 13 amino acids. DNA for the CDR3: TGCAGTGCTATCCCAGGGCTTAATTCACCCCTCCACTTT. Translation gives CSAIPGLNSPLHF.

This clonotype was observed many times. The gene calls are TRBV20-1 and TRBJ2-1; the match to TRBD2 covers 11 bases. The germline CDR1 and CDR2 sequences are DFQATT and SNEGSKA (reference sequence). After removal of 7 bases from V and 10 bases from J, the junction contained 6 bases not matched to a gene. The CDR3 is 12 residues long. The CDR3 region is CSVAGGPLEQFF. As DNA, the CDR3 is TGCAGTGTAGCGGGAGGGCCGCTGGAGCAGTTCTTC.

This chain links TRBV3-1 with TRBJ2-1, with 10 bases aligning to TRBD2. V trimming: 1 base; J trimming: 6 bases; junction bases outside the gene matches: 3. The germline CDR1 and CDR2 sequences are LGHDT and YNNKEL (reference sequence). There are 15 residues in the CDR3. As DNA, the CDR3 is TGTGCCAGCAGCCAAGGAGCGGGGGGGATCAATGAGCAGTTCTTC. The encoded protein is CASSQGAGGINEQFF.

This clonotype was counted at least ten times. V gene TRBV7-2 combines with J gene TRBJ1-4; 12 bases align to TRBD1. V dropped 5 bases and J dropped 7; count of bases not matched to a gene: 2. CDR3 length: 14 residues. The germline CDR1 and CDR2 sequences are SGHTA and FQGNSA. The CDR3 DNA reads TGTGCCAGCAGCCGGGACAGGGGGCCTGAAAAACTGTTTTTT. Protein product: CASSRDRGPEKLFF.

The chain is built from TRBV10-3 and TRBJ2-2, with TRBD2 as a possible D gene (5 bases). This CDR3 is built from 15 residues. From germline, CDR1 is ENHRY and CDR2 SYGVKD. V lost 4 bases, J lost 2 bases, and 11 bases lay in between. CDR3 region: CAISGRQLNTGELFF. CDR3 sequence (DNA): TGTGCCATCAGTGGGAGGCAGCTAAACACCGGGGAGCTGTTTTTT.

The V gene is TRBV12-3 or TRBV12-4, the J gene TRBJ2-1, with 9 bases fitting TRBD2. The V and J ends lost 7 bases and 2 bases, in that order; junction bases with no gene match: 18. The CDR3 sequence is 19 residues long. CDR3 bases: TGTGCCAGCATCCCTACCCAGCGGGAGGCCGGCGGGGCCTACAATGAGCAGTTCTTC. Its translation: CASIPTQREAGGAYNEQFF.